This record looks at one TCR beta chain sequence and its context. The data were obtained in a study of T cells in Graves' hyperthyroidism and ophthalmopathy. RNA transcripts gave rise to amplified TCR beta CDR3 regions. Initially, a first-round RT-PCR of the TCR CDR3 employed the HTBI primer set. MiXCR, applied by TCRdb to the multiplex PCR reads, yields one record per CDR3 protein. The sample records some 300,000 distinct CDR3 sequences, approximately 15% being singletons. The germline V gene has CDR1 SGHAT and CDR2 FQDESV (reference sequence). The CDR3 consists of 14 residues. V lost 5 bases and J lost 6; bases outside the gene matches: 7.

This sequence was found in a woman aged 40 to 55 with Graves' hyperthyroidism. This chain connects TRBV11-1 to TRBJ1-2; 9 nucleotides agree with TRBD1. The sequencing sample was made of blood. The CDR3 loop reads CASSLQGARDGYTF. Written as DNA, the CDR3 is TGTGCCAGCAGCCTACAGGGGGCAAGGGATGGCTACACCTTC. Filled out from reference TRBV11-1 and TRBJ1-2, the complete variable domain reads EAEVAQSPRYKITEKSQAVAFWCDPISGHATLYWYRQILGQGPELLVQFQDESVVDDSQLPKDRFSAERLKGVDSTLKIQPAELGDSAMYLCASSLQGARDGYTFGSGTRLTVV.